One and the same sample provided the 27 T cell receptor beta chains below, sequenced in a study of blood T cell repertoires in COVID-19. Assay: immunoSEQ multiplex PCR; the TCRdb copy retains only in-frame clones and omits some. The data show 350,000 to 450,000 clones, 80% to 85% seen once. The sequencing input was PBMCs or T cells enriched from blood (not recorded which). Source of these receptors: a woman between 50 and 59 years old who had recovered from COVID-19.

This clone was detected a few times. The chain is built from TRBV5-4 and TRBJ2-1; 7 bases line up with TRBD1. The CDR3 covers 15 residues. Germline CDR1 and CDR2: SGHNT and YYREEE (reference sequence). J was trimmed by 5 bases and V by 1 base; bases with no gene match: 6. DNA for the CDR3: TGTGCCAGCAGCTTGATGACAGGGTATGACAATGAGCAGTTCTTC. Translated: CASSLMTGYDNEQFF.

The J gene is TRBJ1-1, the V gene TRBV4-1; D gene uncertain. In germline, CDR1 is MGHRA, CDR2 YSYEKL. CDR3 size: 14 residues. The germline V and J ends were trimmed by 5 bases and 0 bases, with 10 bases remaining between them. The CDR3 DNA sequence: TGCGCCAGCAGCAAACATTCGATGAACACTGAAGCTTTCTTT. This translates into CASSKHSMNTEAFF.

The chain joins TRBV7-2 to TRBJ1-2, with 8 bases fitting TRBD1. CDR1 SGHTA and CDR2 FQGNSA come from the germline V gene. The CDR3 extends over 16 amino acids. After removal of 1 base from V and 2 bases from J, the junction contained 6 bases not matched to a gene. The CDR3 DNA is TGTGCCAGCAGCTTAGACTGGACAGGGACCAACTATGGCTACACCTTC. Translating it yields CASSLDWTGTNYGYTF.

The V and J genes are TRBV6-1 and TRBJ2-6; D perhaps matches TRBD1 (8 bases). V was clipped by 4 bases and J by 2 bases, with 15 bases between them. Germline CDR1 reads MNHNS; CDR2 reads SASEGT. This CDR3 is 17 amino acids long. CDR3 DNA sequence: TGTGCCAGCAGTGGGACAGGGACTAATGCTGGGGCCAACGTCCTGACTTTC. Translation: CASSGTGTNAGANVLTF.

The V gene is TRBV7-2, the J gene TRBJ1-5, with D perhaps matching TRBD1 (6 bases). Germline CDR1 SGHTA, CDR2 FQGNSA. The CDR3 is 13 residues long. The ends were cut back, 8 bases at V and 2 bases at J, with 10 bases in the middle. CDR3 in DNA: TGTGCCAGCGGGGGGGCGGGCAATCAGCCCCAGCATTTT. This translates into CASGGAGNQPQHF. Full variable domain (remainder filled in from reference TRBV7-2 and TRBJ1-5): GAGVSQSPSNKVTEKGKDVELRCDPISGHTALYWYRQSLGQGLEFLIYFQGNSAPDKSGLPSDRFSAERTGGSVSTLTIQRTQQEDSAVYLCASGGAGNQPQHFGDGTRLSIL.

This clone was detected only once. V and J are TRBV18 and TRBJ1-1; D remains unclear. Trimming removed 3 bases at V and 4 bases at J, with 12 bases between. CDR1 is KGHSH, CDR2 LQKENI, per germline. The CDR3 loop spans 14 amino acids. The CDR3 nucleotides read TGTGCCAGCTCACCGAAACTCGATGGCACTGAAGCTTTCTTT. Translated, it gives CASSPKLDGTEAFF.

The chain uses TRBV20-1 and TRBJ2-5; 9 bases are a match to TRBD1. V gave up 3 bases and J gave up 5 bases; unmatched junction bases: 7. The length of the CDR3 is 14 residues. The V gene's germline CDR1 is DFQATT and CDR2 SNEGSKA (reference sequence). The DNA of the CDR3 is TGCAGTGCTAGTTACAGGGGGCGCGTGGAGACCCAGTACTTC. The encoded protein is CSASYRGRVETQYF.

This clone was detected only a few times. The same CDR3 arises from other DNA sequences in this sample as well. The gene calls are TRBV30 and TRBJ1-5; D remains ambiguous. V lost 1 base and J 1 base, leaving 5 bases between the germline ends. CDR1 is GTSNPN and CDR2 is SVGIG in the germline V gene (reference sequence). The CDR3 is 13 residues long. This CDR3 is CAWSGGSNQPQHF. The CDR3, as DNA: TGTGCCTGGAGTGGAGGGAGCAATCAGCCCCAGCATTTT.

The gene calls are TRBV7-9 and TRBJ1-2; no reliable D call. There are 12 residues in the CDR3. Looked up from germline, CDR1 is SEHNR and CDR2 is FQNEAQ (reference sequence). Trimming took off 5 bases at V and 8 bases at J, with 12 bases between the two ends. CDR3: CASSPGWEGYTF. The CDR3 bases are TGTGCCAGCAGCCCCGGGTGGGAGGGCTACACCTTC.

This chain links TRBV24-1 with TRBJ2-2; tentative D call: TRBD1 (6 bases). Germline V gene lookup returns CDR1 KGHDR and CDR2 SFDVKD. The CDR3 contains 16 residues. V was trimmed by 3 bases and J by 2 bases, leaving 12 bases between them. The CDR3 DNA is TGTGCCACCAGTGATGCCGGGACAAAAAACACCGGGGAGCTGTTTTTT. It yields the protein CATSDAGTKNTGELFF.

V is TRBV7-9 and J is TRBJ1-1, with D possibly being TRBD1 (5 bases). In germline, CDR1 is SEHNR, CDR2 FQNEAQ (reference sequence). Trimming removed 7 bases from V and 1 base from J, with 16 bases in between. This CDR3 region has 15 residues. The CDR3 here is CASTPRVGPNTEAFF. CDR3 in DNA: TGTGCCAGCACCCCGCGAGTGGGGCCGAACACTGAAGCTTTCTTT.

The chain recombines TRBV25-1 with TRBJ1-1; no definite D call. Deletions cut 4 bases from V and 3 bases from J, with 12 bases between. The CDR3 totals 14 residues. From germline, CDR1 is MGHDK and CDR2 SYGVNS. The CDR3 nucleotides read TGTGCCAGCAGTGGAGGGAGGATTGACACTGAAGCTTTCTTT. As protein: CASSGGRIDTEAFF.

The chain couples TRBV27 to TRBJ2-2; TRBD2 agrees at 15 bases. The CDR3 extends over 16 amino acids. V was clipped by 5 bases and J by 9 bases; unmatched bases: 7. Germline CDR1 is MNHEY and CDR2 is SMNVEV (reference sequence). CDR3 DNA: TGTGCCAGCAGTCCTGGACTAGCGGGAGGGCCTTGGGAGCTGTTTTTT. It codes for CASSPGLAGGPWELFF.

In its sample, this clone was seen once. The rearrangement links TRBV5-1 to TRBJ1-2; 9 bases are a match to TRBD1. Looked up from germline, CDR1 is SGHRS and CDR2 is YFSETQ. V dropped 4 bases and J dropped 5; count of bases not matched to a gene: 3. This CDR3 spans 13 amino acids. The DNA of the CDR3 is TGCGCCAGCAGCCTACAGGGGGCTTATGGCTACACCTTC. Encoded protein: CASSLQGAYGYTF.

This clone was recorded only once. This chain connects TRBV7-8 to TRBJ2-5; 11 nucleotides align to TRBD2. V trimming: 2 bases; J trimming: 0 bases; junction bases outside the gene matches: 5. In germline, CDR1 is SGHVS, CDR2 FQNEAQ. CDR3 length equals 17 residues. CDR3 loop: CASSLLLAGGNQETQYF. CDR3 sequence (DNA): TGTGCCAGCAGCTTACTTCTAGCGGGGGGAAACCAAGAGACCCAGTACTTC.

This clone appeared a single time. CDR3: CAISESGGGGADTQYF. The CDR3 nucleotides are TGTGCCATCAGTGAGTCGGGAGGCGGGGGGGCAGATACGCAGTATTTT. The J gene is TRBJ2-3, the V gene TRBV10-3; the match to TRBD2 covers 9 bases. The CDR3 is made up of 16 amino acids. Per the germline V gene, CDR1 is ENHRY and CDR2 is SYGVKD. The V and J ends lost 0 bases and 4 bases, in that order; junction bases with no gene match: 5.

This clone was observed a few times. V is TRBV30 and J is TRBJ2-3, with D perhaps TRBD2 (6 bases). Germline CDR1 GTSNPN, CDR2 SVGIG (reference sequence). Trimming removed 4 bases from V and 0 bases from J, with 8 bases in between. This CDR3 spans 13 amino acids. CDR3 nucleotide sequence: TGTGCCTGGATGGGAGGAAGCACAGATACGCAGTATTTT. Protein product: CAWMGGSTDTQYF.

The rearrangement joins TRBV12-3 or TRBV12-4 to TRBJ1-2; tentatively, D is TRBD1 (5 bases). The CDR3 loop spans 13 amino acids. V was trimmed by 6 bases and J by 8 bases, leaving 16 bases between them. CDR3: CASSLSGAGGYTF. CDR3 nucleotide sequence: TGTGCCAGCAGCCTTAGTGGGGCGGGGGGCTACACCTTC.

The chain links TRBV7-8 to TRBJ1-1; TRBD1 matches 7 bases. From germline, CDR1 is SGHVS and CDR2 FQNEAQ. The CDR3 is 20 amino acids. After removal of 3 bases from V and 1 base from J, the junction contained 20 bases not matched to a gene. CDR3 residues: CASSLWGVGGGAPQNTEAFF. Here the CDR3 DNA reads TGTGCCAGCAGCTTGTGGGGGGTAGGGGGCGGAGCACCCCAGAACACTGAAGCTTTCTTT.

The chain combines TRBV4-3 with TRBJ1-2; 10 bases fit TRBD1. V dropped 4 bases and J dropped 5; count of bases not matched to a gene: 4. The CDR3 is made up of 14 amino acids. Germline assignment: CDR1 LGHNA and CDR2 YSLEER. In DNA, the CDR3 is TGCGCCAGCAGCCCCGGGACAGGGGCTTATGGCTACACCTTC. This codes for CASSPGTGAYGYTF.

The genes are TRBV10-3 and TRBJ1-1; D not resolved. CDR1 and CDR2 (germline): ENHRY, SYGVKD. V lost 3 bases to trimming and J lost 7 bases, with 15 bases between them. The CDR3 consists of 14 residues. CDR3 amino acids: CAISDIREGGEAFF. Written as DNA, the CDR3 is TGTGCCATCAGTGATATAAGAGAAGGAGGTGAAGCTTTCTTT.

CDR3 protein: CASSYAGSSTDTQYF. The CDR3 coding sequence is TGCGCCAGCAGCTACGCGGGCTCTAGCACAGATACGCAGTATTTT. The chain recombines TRBV4-1 with TRBJ2-3, with D possibly matching TRBD2 (5 bases). The germline V and J ends were trimmed by 5 bases and 0 bases, with 12 bases remaining between them. The CDR3 contains 15 residues. The germline V gene has CDR1 MGHRA and CDR2 YSYEKL.

The V and J genes are TRBV5-5 and TRBJ2-1; 7 bases fit TRBD1. Per germline, CDR1 SGHKS and CDR2 YYEKEE (reference sequence). Unmatched junction bases numbered 14, after V lost 0 bases and J lost 5 bases. The CDR3 consists of 18 residues. CDR3 coding DNA: TGTGCCAGCAGCTTGGTCCTTTTACCGGGACAGCGAAACAATGAGCAGTTCTTC. This translates into CASSLVLLPGQRNNEQFF. Filled out from reference TRBV5-5 and TRBJ2-1, the complete variable domain reads DAGVTQSPTHLIKTRGQQVTLRCSPISGHKSVSWYQQVLGQGPQFIFQYYEKEERGRGNFPDRFSARQFPNYSSELNVNALLLGDSALYLCASSLVLLPGQRNNEQFFGPGTRLTVL.

This chain joins TRBV3-1 (or the pseudogene TRBV3-2) and TRBJ1-2; unclear D gene. Germline V gives CDR1 LGHDT, CDR2 YNNKEL (reference sequence). Deletions cut 4 bases from V and 8 bases from J, with 17 bases between. This CDR3 has 14 amino acids. Written as DNA, the CDR3 is TGTGCCAGCAGCCCCTTCGGAGGTAGAGAAGGCTACACCTTC. It encodes CASSPFGGREGYTF.

The J gene is TRBJ2-7, the V gene TRBV6-1; 7 nucleotides line up with TRBD1. Germline CDR1 is MNHNS and CDR2 is SASEGT. V lost 10 bases and J lost 3; bases outside the gene matches: 12. CDR3 length: 14 amino acids. As DNA, the CDR3 is TGTGCCACCGTCCGGACAGGCGCCTACTACGAGCAGTACTTC. It yields the protein CATVRTGAYYEQYF.

This rearrangement joins TRBV7-2 to TRBJ1-1, with D tentatively TRBD1 (6 bases). The CDR3 consists of 15 residues. The germline V and J ends were trimmed by 1 base and 3 bases, with 12 bases remaining between them. Germline CDR1 is SGHTA and CDR2 is FQGNSA. The DNA of the CDR3 is TGTGCCAGCAGCTTAGGCATTCACAGGGACACTGAAGCTTTCTTT. Its translation: CASSLGIHRDTEAFF.

The rearrangement uses TRBV7-2 and TRBJ1-2, with 7 bases identical to TRBD1. This CDR3 contains 15 residues. The V gene's germline CDR1 is SGHTA and CDR2 FQGNSA. After removal of 5 bases from V and 4 bases from J, the junction contained 10 bases not matched to a gene. The CDR3, as DNA: TGTGCCAGCAGCCTCAGGGGGGACAGCAGCTATGGCTACACCTTC. Encoded protein: CASSLRGDSSYGYTF.